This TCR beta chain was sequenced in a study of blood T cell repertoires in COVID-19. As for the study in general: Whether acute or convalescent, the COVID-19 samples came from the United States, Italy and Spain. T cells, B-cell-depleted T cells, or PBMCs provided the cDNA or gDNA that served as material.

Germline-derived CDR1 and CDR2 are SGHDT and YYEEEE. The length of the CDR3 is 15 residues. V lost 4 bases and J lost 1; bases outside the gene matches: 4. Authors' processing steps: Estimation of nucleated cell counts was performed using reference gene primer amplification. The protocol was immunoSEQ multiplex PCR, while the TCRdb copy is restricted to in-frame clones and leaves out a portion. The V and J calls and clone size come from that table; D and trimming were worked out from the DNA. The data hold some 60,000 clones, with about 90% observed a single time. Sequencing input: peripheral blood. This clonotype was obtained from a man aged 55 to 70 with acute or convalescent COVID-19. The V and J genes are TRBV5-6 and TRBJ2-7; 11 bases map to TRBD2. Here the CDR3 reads CASSGLAGPSYEQYF. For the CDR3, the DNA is TGTGCCAGCAGCGGACTAGCGGGCCCTTCCTACGAGCAGTACTTC.